This T cell receptor beta chain was recorded in a study of OX40 agonist ivuxolimab in advanced cancers. As for the study in general: Patient treatment consisted of intravenous ivuxolimab administration every 2 weeks at 0.01 to 10 mg/kg.

Germline values: CDR1 MNHNS, CDR2 SASEGT. This CDR3 spans 15 amino acids. The germline V and J ends were trimmed by 3 bases and 4 bases, with 14 bases remaining between them. Clones were read by immunoSEQ multiplex PCR, and TCRdb kept only the in-frame ones, dropping some. The sample consists of 70,000 to 75,000 clones, around four fifths of them appearing once. This clone showed up just once. The sequence derives from an adult with an advanced solid tumor such as melanoma, head and neck, liver or kidney cancer. This specimen consisted of CD4+ or CD8+ T cells sorted from blood, obtained in a trial of the OX40 agonist ivuxolimab. The V and J genes are TRBV6-1 and TRBJ2-3; D might be TRBD1 (6 bases). CDR3 DNA sequence: TGTGCCAGCAGTGAGTGGGTGACAGGTTCAGATACGCAGTATTTT. Its translation is CASSEWVTGSDTQYF.